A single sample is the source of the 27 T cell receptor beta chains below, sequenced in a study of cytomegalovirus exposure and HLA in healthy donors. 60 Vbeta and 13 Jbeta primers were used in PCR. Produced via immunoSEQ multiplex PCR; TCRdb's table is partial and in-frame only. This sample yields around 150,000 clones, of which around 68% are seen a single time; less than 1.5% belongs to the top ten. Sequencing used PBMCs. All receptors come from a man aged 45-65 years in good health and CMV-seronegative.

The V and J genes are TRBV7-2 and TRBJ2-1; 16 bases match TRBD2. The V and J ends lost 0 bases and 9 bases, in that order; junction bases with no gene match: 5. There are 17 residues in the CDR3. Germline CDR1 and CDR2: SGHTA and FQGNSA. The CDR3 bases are TGTGCCAGCAGCTTAGCGGGACTAGCGGGGGGGCCTAGTGAGCAGTTCTTC. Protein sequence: CASSLAGLAGGPSEQFF.

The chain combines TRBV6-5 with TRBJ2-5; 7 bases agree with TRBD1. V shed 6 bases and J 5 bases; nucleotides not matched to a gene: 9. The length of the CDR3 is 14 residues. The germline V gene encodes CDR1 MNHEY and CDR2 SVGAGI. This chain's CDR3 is CASSPSGQPETQYF. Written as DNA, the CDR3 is TGTGCCAGCAGCCCCTCGGGACAGCCCGAGACCCAGTACTTC.

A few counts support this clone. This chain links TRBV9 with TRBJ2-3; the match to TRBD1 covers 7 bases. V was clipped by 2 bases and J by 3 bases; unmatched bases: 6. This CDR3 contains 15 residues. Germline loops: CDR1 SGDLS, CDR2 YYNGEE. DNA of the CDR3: TGTGCCAGCAGCGTGAGGGGGCGTATGACAGATACGCAGTATTTT. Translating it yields CASSVRGRMTDTQYF. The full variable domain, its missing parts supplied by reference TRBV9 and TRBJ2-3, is DSGVTQTPKHLITATGQRVTLRCSPRSGDLSVYWYQQSLDQGLQFLIQYYNGEERAKGNILERFSAQQFPDLHSELNLSSLELGDSALYFCASSVRGRMTDTQYFGPGTRLTVL.

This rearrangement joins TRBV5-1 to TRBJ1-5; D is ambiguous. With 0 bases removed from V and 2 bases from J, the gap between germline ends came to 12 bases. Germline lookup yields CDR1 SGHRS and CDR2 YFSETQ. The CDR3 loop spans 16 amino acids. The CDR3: CASSLEPGSGNQPQHF. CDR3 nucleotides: TGCGCCAGCAGCTTGGAACCGGGTTCAGGCAATCAGCCCCAGCATTTT. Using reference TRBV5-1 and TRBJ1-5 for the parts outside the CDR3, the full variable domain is KAGVTQTPRYLIKTRGQQVTLSCSPISGHRSVSWYQQTPGQGLQFLFEYFSETQRNKGNFPGRFSGRQFSNSRSEMNVSTLELGDSALYLCASSLEPGSGNQPQHFGDGTRLSIL.

The CDR3 DNA reads as TGTGCCAGCAGCTTTGGGCAGGGAGGGGGCGAGCAGTACTTC. Its translation: CASSFGQGGGEQYF. This chain uses TRBV7-9 with TRBJ2-7; possibly TRBD2 for D (7 bases). The V end was cut by 3 bases, the J end by 6 bases, with 15 bases between. The CDR3 totals 14 residues. Germline assignment: CDR1 SEHNR and CDR2 FQNEAQ (reference sequence). The full variable domain, its missing parts supplied by reference TRBV7-9 and TRBJ2-7, is DTGVSQNPRHKITKRGQNVTFRCDPISEHNRLYWYRQTLGQGPEFLTYFQNEAQLEKSRLLSDRFSAERPKGSFSTLEIQRTEQGDSAMYLCASSFGQGGGEQYFGPGTRLTVT.

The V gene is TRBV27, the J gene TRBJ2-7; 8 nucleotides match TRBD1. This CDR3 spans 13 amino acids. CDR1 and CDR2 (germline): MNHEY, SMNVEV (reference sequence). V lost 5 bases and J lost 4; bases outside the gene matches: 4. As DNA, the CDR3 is TGTGCCAGCAGTACGACAGGGGATTACGAGCAGTACTTC. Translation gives CASSTTGDYEQYF.

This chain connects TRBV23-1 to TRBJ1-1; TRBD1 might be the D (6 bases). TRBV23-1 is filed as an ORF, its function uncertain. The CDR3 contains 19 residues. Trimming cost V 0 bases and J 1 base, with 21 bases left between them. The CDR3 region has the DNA TGCGCCAGCAGTCAATCGAAGAAGGGACAAGAAGGGCCGAACACTGAAGCTTTCTTT. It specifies CASSQSKKGQEGPNTEAFF.

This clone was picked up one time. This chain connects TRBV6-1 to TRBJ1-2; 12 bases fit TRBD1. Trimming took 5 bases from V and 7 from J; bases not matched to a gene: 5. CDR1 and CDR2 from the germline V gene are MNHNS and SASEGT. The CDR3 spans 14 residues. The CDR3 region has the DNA TGTGCCAGCAGTAGGGGACAGGGGGCATTTGGCTACACCTTC. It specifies CASSRGQGAFGYTF.

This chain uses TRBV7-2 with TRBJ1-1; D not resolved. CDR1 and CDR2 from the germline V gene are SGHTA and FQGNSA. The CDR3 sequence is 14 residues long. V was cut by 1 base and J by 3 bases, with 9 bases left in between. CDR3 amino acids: CASSLGSLDTEAFF. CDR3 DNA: TGTGCCAGCAGCTTAGGGAGTCTGGACACTGAAGCTTTCTTT.

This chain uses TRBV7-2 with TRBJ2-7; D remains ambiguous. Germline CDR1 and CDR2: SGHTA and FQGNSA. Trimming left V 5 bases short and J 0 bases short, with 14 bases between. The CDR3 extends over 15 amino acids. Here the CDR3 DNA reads TGTGCCAGCAGCACCGCGACATTGAGCTCCTACGAGCAGTACTTC. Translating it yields CASSTATLSSYEQYF.

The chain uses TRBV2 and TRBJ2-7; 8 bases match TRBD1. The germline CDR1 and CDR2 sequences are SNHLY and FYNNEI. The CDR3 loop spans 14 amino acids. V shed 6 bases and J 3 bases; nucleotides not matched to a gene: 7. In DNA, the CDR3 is TGTGCCAGCAGGACCGGGACAGGATTCTACGAGCAGTACTTC. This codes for CASRTGTGFYEQYF.

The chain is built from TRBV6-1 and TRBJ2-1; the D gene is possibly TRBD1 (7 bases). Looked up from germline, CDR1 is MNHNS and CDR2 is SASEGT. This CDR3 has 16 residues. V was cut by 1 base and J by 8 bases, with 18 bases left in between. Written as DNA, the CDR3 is TGTGCCAGCAGTGAAGTTCGACAGGGAGGTATAGATGAGCAGTTCTTC. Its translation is CASSEVRQGGIDEQFF.

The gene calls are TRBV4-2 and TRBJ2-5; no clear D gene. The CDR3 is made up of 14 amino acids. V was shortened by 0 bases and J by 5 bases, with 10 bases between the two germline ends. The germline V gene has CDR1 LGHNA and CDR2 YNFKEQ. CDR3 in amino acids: CASSQDLFSETQYF. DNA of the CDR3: TGTGCCAGCAGCCAAGATCTTTTTTCGGAGACCCAGTACTTC.

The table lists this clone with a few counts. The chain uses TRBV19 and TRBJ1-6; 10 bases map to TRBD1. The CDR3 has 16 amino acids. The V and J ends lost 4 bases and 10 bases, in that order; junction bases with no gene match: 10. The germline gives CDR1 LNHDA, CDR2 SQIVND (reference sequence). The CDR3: CASSTLRDRGKSPLHF. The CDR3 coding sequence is TGTGCCAGTAGTACTCTGCGGGACAGGGGAAAATCACCCCTCCACTTT.

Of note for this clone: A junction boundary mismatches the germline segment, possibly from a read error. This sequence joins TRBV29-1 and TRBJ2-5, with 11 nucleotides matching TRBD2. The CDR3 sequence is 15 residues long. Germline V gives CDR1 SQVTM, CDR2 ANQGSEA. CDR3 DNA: TGCAGCGCTAACTTACTAGCGGGGGTTCAAGAGGCCCAGTACTTC. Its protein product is CSANLLAGVQEAQYF.

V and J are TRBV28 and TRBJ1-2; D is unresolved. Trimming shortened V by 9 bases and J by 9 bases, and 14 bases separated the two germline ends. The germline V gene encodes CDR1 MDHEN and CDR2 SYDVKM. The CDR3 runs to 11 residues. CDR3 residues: CASNTRRSYTF. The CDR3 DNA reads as TGTGCCAGTAACACTCGGAGAAGCTACACCTTC.

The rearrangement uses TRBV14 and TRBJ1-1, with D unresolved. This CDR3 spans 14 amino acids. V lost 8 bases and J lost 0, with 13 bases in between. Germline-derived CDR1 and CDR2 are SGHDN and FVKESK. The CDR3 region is CASQLLLLNTEAFF. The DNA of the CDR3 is TGTGCCAGCCAATTACTCCTCCTGAACACTGAAGCTTTCTTT.

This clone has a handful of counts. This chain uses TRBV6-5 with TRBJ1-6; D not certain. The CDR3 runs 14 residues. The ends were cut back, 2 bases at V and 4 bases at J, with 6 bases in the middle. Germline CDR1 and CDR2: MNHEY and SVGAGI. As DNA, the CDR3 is TGTGCCAGCAGTTACGGAGATTATAATTCACCCCTCCACTTT. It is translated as CASSYGDYNSPLHF.

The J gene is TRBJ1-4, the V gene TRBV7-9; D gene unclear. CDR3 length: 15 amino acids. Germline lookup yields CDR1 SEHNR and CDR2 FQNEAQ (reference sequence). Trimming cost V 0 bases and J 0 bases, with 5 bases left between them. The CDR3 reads CASSLASATNEKLFF. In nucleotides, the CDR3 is TGTGCCAGCAGCTTAGCGTCAGCAACTAATGAAAAACTGTTTTTT.

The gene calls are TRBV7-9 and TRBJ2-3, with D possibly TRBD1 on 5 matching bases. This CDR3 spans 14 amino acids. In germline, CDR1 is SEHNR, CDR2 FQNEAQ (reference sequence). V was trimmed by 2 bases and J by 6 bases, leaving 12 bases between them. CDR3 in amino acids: CASSLLADIDTQYF. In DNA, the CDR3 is TGTGCCAGCAGCTTATTGGCGGACATCGATACGCAGTATTTT.

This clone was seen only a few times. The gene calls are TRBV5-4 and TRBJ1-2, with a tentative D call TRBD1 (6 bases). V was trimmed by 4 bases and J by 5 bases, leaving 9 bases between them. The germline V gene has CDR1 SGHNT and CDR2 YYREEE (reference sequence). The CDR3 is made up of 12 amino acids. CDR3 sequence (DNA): TGTGCCAGCAGCGAGCAGGGGTATGGCTACACCTTC. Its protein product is CASSEQGYGYTF.

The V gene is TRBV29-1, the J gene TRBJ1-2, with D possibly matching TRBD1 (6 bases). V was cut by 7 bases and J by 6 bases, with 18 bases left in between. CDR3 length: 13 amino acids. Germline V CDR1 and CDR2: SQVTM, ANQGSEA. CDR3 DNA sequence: TGCAGCGGCCTACAGGGTTCGCGGGATGGCTACACCTTC. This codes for CSGLQGSRDGYTF. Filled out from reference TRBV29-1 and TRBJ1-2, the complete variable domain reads SAVISQKPSRDICQRGTSLTIQCQVDSQVTMMFWYRQQPGQSLTLIATANQGSEATYESGFVIDKFPISRPNLTFSTLTVSNMSPEDSSIYLCSGLQGSRDGYTFGSGTRLTVV.

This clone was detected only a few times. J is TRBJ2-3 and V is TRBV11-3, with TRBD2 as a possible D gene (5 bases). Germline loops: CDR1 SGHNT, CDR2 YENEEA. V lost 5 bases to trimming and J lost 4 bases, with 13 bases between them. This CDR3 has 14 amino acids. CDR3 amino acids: CASSLGIFPDTQYF. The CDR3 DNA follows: TGTGCCAGCAGCCTCGGGATCTTCCCAGATACGCAGTATTTT.

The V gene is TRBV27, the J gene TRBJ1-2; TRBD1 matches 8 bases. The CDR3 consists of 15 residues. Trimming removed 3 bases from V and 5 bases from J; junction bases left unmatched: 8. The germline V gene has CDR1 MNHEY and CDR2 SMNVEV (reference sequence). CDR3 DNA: TGTGCCAGCAGTTTCAGCAGGGGGCCAACGTATGGCTACACCTTC. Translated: CASSFSRGPTYGYTF.

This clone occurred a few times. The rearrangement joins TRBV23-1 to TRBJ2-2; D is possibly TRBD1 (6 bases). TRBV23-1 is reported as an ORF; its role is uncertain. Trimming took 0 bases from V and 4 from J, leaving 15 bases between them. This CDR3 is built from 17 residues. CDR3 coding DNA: TGCGCCAGCAGTCAATCCAGGGACATCTTCATCACCGGGGAGCTGTTTTTT. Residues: CASSQSRDIFITGELFF.

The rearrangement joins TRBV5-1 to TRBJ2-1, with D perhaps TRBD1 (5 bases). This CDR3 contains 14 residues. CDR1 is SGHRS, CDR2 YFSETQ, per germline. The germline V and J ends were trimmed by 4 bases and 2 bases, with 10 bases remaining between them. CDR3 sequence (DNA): TGCGCCAGCAGCCAGACAGAAACCTACAATGAGCAGTTCTTC. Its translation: CASSQTETYNEQFF.

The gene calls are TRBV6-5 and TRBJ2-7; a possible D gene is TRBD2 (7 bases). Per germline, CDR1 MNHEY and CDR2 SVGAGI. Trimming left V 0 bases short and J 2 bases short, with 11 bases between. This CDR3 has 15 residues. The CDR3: CASSYSGGLTYEQYF. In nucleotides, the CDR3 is TGTGCCAGCAGTTACTCGGGGGGGCTAACCTACGAGCAGTACTTC.